This TCR beta chain emerged from a study of cytomegalovirus exposure and HLA in healthy donors. Germline CDR1 reads LNHNV; CDR2 reads YYDKDF (reference sequence). The CDR3 spans 15 residues. The V and J ends lost 0 bases and 4 bases, in that order; junction bases with no gene match: 2. Amplification used 60 Vbeta primers and 13 Jbeta primers. TCRdb keeps only in-frame clones here, not all; method: immunoSEQ multiplex PCR. The data contain 150,000 or so clones, over 60% of them singletons. This clone was observed a few times. The source material was PBMCs. This receptor was taken from a woman aged 18-29 years in good health and CMV-seronegative. The V and J genes are TRBV15 and TRBJ2-1; 8 positions match TRBD2. In nucleotides, the CDR3 is TGTGCCACCAGCAGAGATAGCGGGGCTTACAATGAGCAGTTCTTC. Translating gives CATSRDSGAYNEQFF.